The 30 T cell receptor beta chains listed next were all sequenced from one sample in a study of blood T cell repertoires in COVID-19 (dated by TCRdb to the early 2020s). The library came from the immunoSEQ multiplex PCR assay. The clones in this table, taken by TCRdb from immuneACCESS, are in-frame only. Not every clone is retained; where verified, under half of the shortfall comes from an unresolved V gene, and the cause of the rest is unknown. The sample includes a few hundred thousand clones, with roughly 89% observed a single time. Of the sample, 4% to 5% is held by the ten largest clones. The sample consisted of peripheral blood. The receptors come from a middle-aged woman who had recovered from COVID-19.

The rearrangement links TRBV28 to TRBJ2-7; a weak D match, TRBD1 (7 bases). With 4 bases removed from V and 5 bases from J, the gap between germline ends came to 24 bases. This CDR3 has 17 residues. CDR1 is MDHEN, CDR2 SYDVKM, per germline. The CDR3 is CASSSPTGPRGYDEQYF. The CDR3 region has the DNA TGTGCCAGCAGTTCGCCGACAGGGCCTCGGGGGTACGACGAGCAGTACTTC.

The V call is TRBV19, the J call TRBJ1-5, with TRBD1 as a possible D gene (6 bases). Trimming took 6 bases from V and 7 from J, leaving 10 bases between them. CDR3 length: 12 amino acids. CDR1 is LNHDA, CDR2 SQIVND, per germline (reference sequence). For the CDR3, the DNA is TGTGCCAGTAGGAACCAGGGGCAGCCCCAGCATTTT. As protein: CASRNQGQPQHF.

The chain recombines TRBV11-2 with TRBJ1-1; D remains ambiguous. V lost 8 bases, J lost 6 bases, and 10 bases lay in between. The CDR3 sequence is 11 residues long. Germline V lookup: CDR1 SGHAT, CDR2 FQNNGV. The CDR3 region is CASAYSAEAFF. CDR3 coding DNA: TGTGCCAGCGCTTATAGCGCTGAAGCTTTCTTT.

This chain links TRBV19 with TRBJ1-6; D is possibly TRBD1 (6 bases). CDR1 LNHDA and CDR2 SQIVND come from the germline V gene (reference sequence). The germline V and J ends were trimmed by 7 bases and 7 bases, with 14 bases remaining between them. This CDR3 contains 14 residues. CDR3 DNA: TGTGCCAGTAATGAAGGACAGCTAAATTCACCCCTCCACTTT. Protein sequence: CASNEGQLNSPLHF.

The table lists this clone with a few counts. V gene TRBV27 combines with J gene TRBJ2-1; 9 positions match TRBD1. CDR1 and CDR2 from the germline V gene are MNHEY and SMNVEV (reference sequence). CDR3 length: 13 residues. After removal of 10 bases from V and 7 bases from J, the junction contained 8 bases not matched to a gene. The CDR3 loop reads CATWTGALNEQFF. The CDR3 DNA follows: TGTGCCACCTGGACAGGGGCGTTAAATGAGCAGTTCTTC.

V usage is TRBV29-1 and J usage is TRBJ2-1; 13 bases are shared with TRBD2. This CDR3 contains 14 residues. Trimming took 4 bases from V and 6 from J; bases not matched to a gene: 3. The germline V gene has CDR1 SQVTM and CDR2 ANQGSEA. CDR3 residues: CSVVGLAGANEQFF. The CDR3 nucleotides are TGCAGCGTTGTCGGACTAGCGGGGGCCAATGAGCAGTTCTTC.

This chain joins TRBV11-2 and TRBJ1-2; no clear D. Germline assignment: CDR1 SGHAT and CDR2 FQNNGV. Trimming took 4 bases from V and 1 from J, leaving 10 bases between them. This CDR3 contains 14 residues. CDR3 residues: CASSSSAVNYGYTF. DNA for the CDR3: TGTGCCAGCAGCTCGTCGGCGGTTAACTATGGCTACACCTTC.

The chain carries TRBV27 and TRBJ2-7; maybe TRBD1 (5 bases). The CDR3 has 11 amino acids. The ends were cut back, 6 bases at V and 3 bases at J, with 6 bases in the middle. Looked up from germline, CDR1 is MNHEY and CDR2 is SMNVEV (reference sequence). DNA for the CDR3: TGTGCCAGCAGCCAGGGCTACGAGCAGTACTTC. This gives the protein CASSQGYEQYF.

The gene calls are TRBV3-1 (or the pseudogene TRBV3-2) and TRBJ2-2, with 9 bases fitting TRBD2. Germline V gives CDR1 LGHDT, CDR2 YNNKEL (reference sequence). This CDR3 contains 18 residues. After removal of 3 bases from V and 1 base from J, the junction contained 9 bases not matched to a gene. Written as DNA, the CDR3 is TGTGCCAGCAGCCATAGCCGCCTAGCGGGACGGAACACCGGGGAGCTGTTTTTT. Protein: CASSHSRLAGRNTGELFF.

The rearrangement joins TRBV29-1 to TRBJ1-5; maybe TRBD1 (5 bases). Per the germline V gene, CDR1 is SQVTM and CDR2 is ANQGSEA. The CDR3 has 13 amino acids. Between the trimmed V and J ends, which lost 3 bases and 6 bases, there was a span of 12 bases. In DNA, the CDR3 is TGCAGCGTTGAGGGGCAGGGCGGTCAGCCCCAGCATTTT. Amino acids: CSVEGQGGQPQHF. The entire variable domain, with the rest obtained from reference TRBV29-1 and TRBJ1-5, is as follows: SAVISQKPSRDICQRGTSLTIQCQVDSQVTMMFWYRQQPGQSLTLIATANQGSEATYESGFVIDKFPISRPNLTFSTLTVSNMSPEDSSIYLCSVEGQGGQPQHFGDGTRLSIL.

V gene TRBV10-3 combines with J gene TRBJ2-7, with 7 nucleotides matching TRBD2. With 2 bases clipped from V and 3 bases from J, the junction kept 7 bases outside the gene matches. Germline-derived CDR1 and CDR2 are ENHRY and SYGVKD. CDR3 length: 15 amino acids. The CDR3 loop reads CAISEGSGVHYEQYV. Written as DNA, the CDR3 is TGTGCCATCAGTGAGGGAAGCGGGGTACACTACGAGCAGTACGTC.

J is TRBJ1-1 and V is TRBV29-1; TRBD1 agrees at 8 bases. The CDR3 runs to 14 residues. Germline CDR1 reads SQVTM; CDR2 reads ANQGSEA. V shed 4 bases and J 3 bases; nucleotides not matched to a gene: 7. CDR3 region: CSVVQGAGDTEAFF. The CDR3 nucleotides are TGCAGCGTTGTCCAGGGGGCGGGGGACACTGAAGCTTTCTTT.

The chain is built from TRBV5-1 and TRBJ2-1; TRBD2 matches 10 bases. The V gene's germline CDR1 is SGHRS and CDR2 YFSETQ. The CDR3 runs 17 residues. With 2 bases clipped from V and 4 bases from J, the junction kept 9 bases outside the gene matches. CDR3: CASSLASGGPGYNEQFF. CDR3 nucleotides: TGCGCCAGCAGCTTAGCTAGCGGGGGACCGGGGTACAATGAGCAGTTCTTC.

The chain recombines TRBV2 with TRBJ1-5; tentatively, D is TRBD1 (6 bases). The CDR3 is made up of 14 amino acids. V lost 4 bases and J 5 bases, leaving 12 bases between the germline ends. The V gene's germline CDR1 is SNHLY and CDR2 FYNNEI. The CDR3 here is CASSAQGFDQPQHF. The CDR3 DNA sequence: TGTGCCAGCAGTGCCCAGGGGTTTGATCAGCCCCAGCATTTT.

The chain employs TRBV30 and TRBJ2-2; 8 bases line up with TRBD1. Germline V gives CDR1 GTSNPN, CDR2 SVGIG (reference sequence). Germline trimming cut 5 bases from V and 0 bases from J; bases unmatched to any gene: 8. The CDR3 runs to 16 residues. CDR3 region: CAWDDRGYSNTGELFF. The CDR3 bases are TGTGCCTGGGACGACAGGGGCTACTCGAACACCGGGGAGCTGTTTTTT.

The chain has TRBV2 and TRBJ1-5; 12 bases match TRBD1. CDR1 and CDR2 (germline): SNHLY, FYNNEI. V dropped 9 bases and J dropped 7; count of bases not matched to a gene: 7. The CDR3 sequence is 14 residues long. The CDR3 DNA reads as TGTGCCAGTACCGGGACAGGGGGCCGCCAGCCCCAGCATTTT. Translating gives CASTGTGGRQPQHF.

The V gene is TRBV5-4, the J gene TRBJ1-1; no definite D call. V dropped 4 bases and J dropped 0 bases, with 13 bases sitting between them. Germline loops: CDR1 SGHNT, CDR2 YYREEE (reference sequence). The CDR3 covers 15 residues. Written as DNA, the CDR3 is TGTGCCAGCAGCCCAATTAGTAGAATGAACACTGAAGCTTTCTTT. It translates to CASSPISRMNTEAFF. Complete variable domain (other parts from reference TRBV5-4 and TRBJ1-1): ETGVTQSPTHLIKTRGQQVTLRCSSQSGHNTVSWYQQALGQGPQFIFQYYREEENGRGNFPPRFSGLQFPNYSSELNVNALELDDSALYLCASSPISRMNTEAFFGQGTRLTVV.

V and J are TRBV7-9 and TRBJ1-2; tentatively, D is TRBD1 (6 bases). Germline V gives CDR1 SEHNR, CDR2 FQNEAQ (reference sequence). CDR3 length: 12 residues. Trimming pared 5 bases from V and 12 bases from J, leaving 16 bases between. The CDR3 sequence is CASSPSTGLHTF. In nucleotides, the CDR3 is TGTGCCAGCAGCCCGTCGACAGGTCTTCACACCTTC. Combining the CDR3 with reference TRBV7-9 and TRBJ1-2 gives the whole variable domain DTGVSQNPRHKITKRGQNVTFRCDPISEHNRLYWYRQTLGQGPEFLTYFQNEAQLEKSRLLSDRFSAERPKGSFSTLEIQRTEQGDSAMYLCASSPSTGLHTFGSGTRLTVV.

The rearrangement joins TRBV27 to TRBJ1-1; tentative D call: TRBD1 (5 bases). Trimming stripped 7 bases from V and 4 bases from J, with 16 bases between. The CDR3 covers 14 residues. Germline CDR1 and CDR2: MNHEY and SMNVEV (reference sequence). In DNA form, the CDR3 reads TGTGCCAGCACCACCTGGGGGGGGTCCACTGAAGCTTTCTTT. This sequence encodes CASTTWGGSTEAFF.

This rearrangement joins TRBV19 to TRBJ2-1; 10 bases are a match to TRBD2. CDR1 is LNHDA, CDR2 SQIVND, per germline (reference sequence). The trim removed 5 bases at V and 7 bases at J, leaving 14 bases unmatched. The CDR3 loop spans 17 amino acids. Here the CDR3 DNA reads TGTGCCAGTAGTTCAATGCCGGGACTAGCGTTGAGGAATGAGCAGTTCTTC. Its translation is CASSSMPGLALRNEQFF.

This CDR3 is CASRGEGGQPQHF. CDR3 nucleotide sequence: TGTGCCAGCAGGGGGGAGGGCGGTCAGCCCCAGCATTTT. The gene calls are TRBV6-5 and TRBJ1-5, with D perhaps matching TRBD1 (5 bases). Germline values: CDR1 MNHEY, CDR2 SVGAGI. Trimming cost V 6 bases and J 6 bases, with 12 bases left between them. The CDR3 runs 13 residues.

The chain recombines TRBV3-1 (or the pseudogene TRBV3-2) with TRBJ2-1, with D possibly TRBD2 on 6 matching bases. Trimming left V 0 bases short and J 8 bases short, with 11 bases between. The germline CDR1 and CDR2 sequences are LGHDT and YNNKEL (reference sequence). CDR3 length: 14 residues. CDR3 protein: CASSQEGGNDEQFF. DNA for the CDR3: TGTGCCAGCAGCCAAGAGGGGGGAAACGATGAGCAGTTCTTC.

In this sample, this clone turned up once. The V gene is TRBV9, the J gene TRBJ1-4; D not resolved. Germline V gene lookup returns CDR1 SGDLS and CDR2 YYNGEE. This CDR3 contains 13 residues. V shed 2 bases and J shed 6 bases, with 8 bases lying between them. The CDR3 nucleotides are TGTGCCAGCAGCGTGAAGGGAGATGAAAAACTGTTTTTT. It encodes CASSVKGDEKLFF.

This clone was recorded only once. The genes are TRBV5-4 and TRBJ2-1, with a weak D call TRBD1 (6 bases). CDR3 length: 16 residues. The V and J ends lost 0 bases and 6 bases respectively, with 16 bases between them. CDR1 is SGHNT and CDR2 is YYREEE in the germline V gene (reference sequence). CDR3 region: CASSLGQGRSGNEQFF. The DNA of the CDR3 is TGTGCCAGCAGCTTGGGCCAGGGGCGGTCGGGCAATGAGCAGTTCTTC.

This clone has only a few counts. This chain uses TRBV12-3 or TRBV12-4 with TRBJ1-5; D uncertain. Trimming took off 6 bases at V and 5 bases at J, with 8 bases between the two ends. CDR3 length equals 12 residues. CDR3 sequence reads: CASRGRDQPQHF. The DNA of the CDR3 is TGTGCCAGCAGGGGGAGGGATCAGCCCCAGCATTTT.

The chain combines TRBV2 with TRBJ2-1; TRBD2 agrees at 7 bases. J gave up 10 bases and V 0 bases, and 6 bases lay outside the gene matches. The CDR3 spans 14 residues. Per the germline V gene, CDR1 is SNHLY and CDR2 is FYNNEI. The CDR3 nucleotides are TGTGCCAGCAGTGAAGCGGCGGGAGTATGGGAGCAGTTCTTC. Residues: CASSEAAGVWEQFF.

This clone was seen more than once but under ten times. The rearrangement links TRBV5-1 to TRBJ2-7; D is uncertain. V gave up 3 bases and J gave up 2 bases, with 3 bases separating them. CDR1 and CDR2 (germline): SGHRS, YFSETQ. This CDR3 comprises 11 residues. In DNA form, the CDR3 reads TGCGCCAGCAGCTCGGCCTACGAGCAGTACTTC. Its protein is CASSSAYEQYF.

V usage is TRBV10-1 and J usage is TRBJ2-2; TRBD1 matches at 7 bases. Germline CDR1 is WNHNN and CDR2 is SYGVQD (reference sequence). The CDR3 has 16 amino acids. After removal of 3 bases from V and 2 bases from J, the junction contained 6 bases not matched to a gene. This CDR3 is CASSDMTGINTGELFF. The DNA for the CDR3 is TGCGCCAGCAGTGACATGACAGGGATAAACACCGGGGAGCTGTTTTTT.

V is TRBV28 and J is TRBJ1-5, with 8 bases that match TRBD1. The junction had 6 bases not matched to a gene; V was cut back by 3 bases and J by 5 bases. In germline, CDR1 is MDHEN, CDR2 SYDVKM. The CDR3 covers 15 residues. CDR3 DNA: TGTGCCAGCAGTTTGCCGACAGGGGAAGATCAGCCCCAGCATTTT. This codes for CASSLPTGEDQPQHF. Combining the CDR3 with reference TRBV28 and TRBJ1-5 gives the whole variable domain DVKVTQSSRYLVKRTGEKVFLECVQDMDHENMFWYRQDPGLGLRLIYFSYDVKMKEKGDIPEGYSVSREKKERFSLILESASTNQTSMYLCASSLPTGEDQPQHFGDGTRLSIL.

For this clone: The germline gene is not matched at one end of the junction; a read error may be the cause. This sequence joins TRBV19 and TRBJ1-2; TRBD1 agrees at 7 bases. CDR3 length: 15 amino acids. Germline V lookup: CDR1 LNHDA, CDR2 SQIVND (reference sequence). The CDR3 sequence: CASSVDKQGTYGYTF. CDR3 coding DNA: TGTGCCAGTAGTGTAGACAAACAGGGGACCTATGGCTACACCTTC.